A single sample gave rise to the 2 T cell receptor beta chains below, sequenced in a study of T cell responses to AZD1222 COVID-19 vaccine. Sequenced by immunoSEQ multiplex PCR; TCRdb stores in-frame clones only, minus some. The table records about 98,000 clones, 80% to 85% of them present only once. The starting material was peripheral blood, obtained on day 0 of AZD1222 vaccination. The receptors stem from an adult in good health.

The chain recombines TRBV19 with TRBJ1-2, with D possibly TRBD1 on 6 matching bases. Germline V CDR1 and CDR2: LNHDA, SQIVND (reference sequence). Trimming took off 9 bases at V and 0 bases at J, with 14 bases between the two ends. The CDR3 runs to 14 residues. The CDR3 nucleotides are TGTGCCAGCCAGTGGGGACAAACTAACTATGGCTACACCTTC. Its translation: CASQWGQTNYGYTF.

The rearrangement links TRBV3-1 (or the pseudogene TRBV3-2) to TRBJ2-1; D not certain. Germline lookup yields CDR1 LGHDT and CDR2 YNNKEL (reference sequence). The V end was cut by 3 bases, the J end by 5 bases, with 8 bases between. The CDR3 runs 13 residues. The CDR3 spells CASSHLGDNEQFF. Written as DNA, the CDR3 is TGTGCCAGCAGCCATCTCGGAGACAATGAGCAGTTCTTC.